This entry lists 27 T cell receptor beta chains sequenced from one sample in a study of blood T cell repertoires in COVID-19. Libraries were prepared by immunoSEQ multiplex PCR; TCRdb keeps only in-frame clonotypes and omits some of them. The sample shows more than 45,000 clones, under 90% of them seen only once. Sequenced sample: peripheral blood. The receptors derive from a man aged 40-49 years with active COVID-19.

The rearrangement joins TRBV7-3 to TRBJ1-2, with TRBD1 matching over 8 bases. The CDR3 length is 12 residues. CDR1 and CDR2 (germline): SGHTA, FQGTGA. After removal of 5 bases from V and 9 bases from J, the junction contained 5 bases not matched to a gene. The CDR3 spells CASSPGQGRYTF. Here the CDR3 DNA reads TGTGCCAGCAGCCCCGGACAGGGTCGCTACACCTTC. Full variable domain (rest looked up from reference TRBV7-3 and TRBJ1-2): GAGVSQTPSNKVTEKGKYVELRCDPISGHTALYWYRQSLGQGPEFLIYFQGTGAADDSGLPNDRFFAVRPEGSVSTLKIQRTERGDSAVYLCASSPGQGRYTFGSGTRLTVV.

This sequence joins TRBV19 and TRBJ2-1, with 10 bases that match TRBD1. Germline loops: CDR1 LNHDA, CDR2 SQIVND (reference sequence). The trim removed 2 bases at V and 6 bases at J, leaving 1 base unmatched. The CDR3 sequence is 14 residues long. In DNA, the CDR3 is TGTGCCAGTAGTATACGGACAGGGGGCAATGAGCAGTTCTTC. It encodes CASSIRTGGNEQFF.

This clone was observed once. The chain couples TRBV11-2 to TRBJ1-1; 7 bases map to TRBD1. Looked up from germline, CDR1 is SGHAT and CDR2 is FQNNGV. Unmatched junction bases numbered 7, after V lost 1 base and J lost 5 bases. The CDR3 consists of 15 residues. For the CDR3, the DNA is TGTGCCAGCAGCTTAGGCACAGGGGTTGGGACTGAAGCTTTCTTT. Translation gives CASSLGTGVGTEAFF.

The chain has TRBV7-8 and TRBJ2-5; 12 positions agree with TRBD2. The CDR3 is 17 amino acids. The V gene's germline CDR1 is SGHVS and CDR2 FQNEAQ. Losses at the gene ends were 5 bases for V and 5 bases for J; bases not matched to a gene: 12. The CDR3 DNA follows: TGTGCCAGCAGCCCTAAGACTAGCGGGGGCCGAAGGGAGACCCAGTACTTC. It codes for CASSPKTSGGRRETQYF.

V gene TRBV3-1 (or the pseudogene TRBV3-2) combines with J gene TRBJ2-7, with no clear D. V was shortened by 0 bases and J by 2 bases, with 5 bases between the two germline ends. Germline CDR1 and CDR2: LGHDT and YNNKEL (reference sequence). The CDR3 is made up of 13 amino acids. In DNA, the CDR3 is TGTGCCAGCAGCCAAGACCGGGCCTACGAGCAGTACTTC. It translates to CASSQDRAYEQYF.

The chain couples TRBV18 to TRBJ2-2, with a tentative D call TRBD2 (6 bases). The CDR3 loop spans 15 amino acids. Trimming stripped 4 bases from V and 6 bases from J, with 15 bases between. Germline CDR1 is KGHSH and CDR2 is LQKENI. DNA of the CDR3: TGTGCCAGCTCACTAGGGGACTCGCGAGCCGGGGAGCTGTTTTTT. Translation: CASSLGDSRAGELFF.

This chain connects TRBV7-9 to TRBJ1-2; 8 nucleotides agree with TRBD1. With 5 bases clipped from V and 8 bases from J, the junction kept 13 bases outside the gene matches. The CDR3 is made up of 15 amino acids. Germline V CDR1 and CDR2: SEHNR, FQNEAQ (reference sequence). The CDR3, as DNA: TGTGCCAGCAGCCGCAAAAACCCAGGGGGCGAAGGCTACACCTTC. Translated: CASSRKNPGGEGYTF.

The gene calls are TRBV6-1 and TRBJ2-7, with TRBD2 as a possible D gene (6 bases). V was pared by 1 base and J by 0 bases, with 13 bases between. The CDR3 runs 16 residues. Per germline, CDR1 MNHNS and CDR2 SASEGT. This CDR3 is CASSEVGGALSYEQYF. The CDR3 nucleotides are TGTGCCAGCAGTGAAGTAGGAGGGGCCCTCTCCTACGAGCAGTACTTC.

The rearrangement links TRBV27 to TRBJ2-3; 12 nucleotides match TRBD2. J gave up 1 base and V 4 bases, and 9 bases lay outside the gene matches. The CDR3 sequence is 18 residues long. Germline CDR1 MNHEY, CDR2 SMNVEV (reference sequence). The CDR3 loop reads CASSSLAGGPGGTDTQYF. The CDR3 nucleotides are TGTGCCAGCAGTTCTCTAGCGGGAGGGCCGGGGGGCACAGATACGCAGTATTTT.

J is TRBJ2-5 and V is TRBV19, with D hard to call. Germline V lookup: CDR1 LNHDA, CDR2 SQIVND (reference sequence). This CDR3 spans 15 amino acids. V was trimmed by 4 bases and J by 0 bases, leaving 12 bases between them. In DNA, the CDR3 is TGTGCCAGTAGTACGCCGCGGAAGGACCAAGAGACCCAGTACTTC. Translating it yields CASSTPRKDQETQYF.

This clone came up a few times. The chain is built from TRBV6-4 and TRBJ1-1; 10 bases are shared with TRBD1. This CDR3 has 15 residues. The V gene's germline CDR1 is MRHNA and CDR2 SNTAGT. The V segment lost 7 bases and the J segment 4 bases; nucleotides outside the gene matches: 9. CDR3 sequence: CASKRDRGLGTEAFF. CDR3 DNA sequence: TGTGCCAGCAAACGGGACAGGGGATTGGGCACTGAAGCTTTCTTT.

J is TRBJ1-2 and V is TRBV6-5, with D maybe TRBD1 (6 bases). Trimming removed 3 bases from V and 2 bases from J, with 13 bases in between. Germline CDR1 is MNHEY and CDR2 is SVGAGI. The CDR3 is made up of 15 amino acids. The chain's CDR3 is CASSYGTGRNYGYTF. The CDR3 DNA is TGTGCCAGCAGTTATGGAACAGGGCGGAACTATGGCTACACCTTC.

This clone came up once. As DNA, the CDR3 is TGTGCCAGCAGCGCTCTAGTCCATGAGCAGTTCTTC. This encodes CASSALVHEQFF. The chain couples TRBV9 to TRBJ2-1; no reliable D call. The germline V gene encodes CDR1 SGDLS and CDR2 YYNGEE. CDR3 size: 12 residues. Trimming left V 3 bases short and J 8 bases short, with 9 bases between.

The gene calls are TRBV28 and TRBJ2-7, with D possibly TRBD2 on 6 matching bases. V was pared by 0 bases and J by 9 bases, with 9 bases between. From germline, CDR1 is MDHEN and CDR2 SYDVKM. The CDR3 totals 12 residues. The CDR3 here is CASSLWGRGQYF. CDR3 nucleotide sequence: TGTGCCAGCAGTTTATGGGGGCGGGGGCAGTACTTC.

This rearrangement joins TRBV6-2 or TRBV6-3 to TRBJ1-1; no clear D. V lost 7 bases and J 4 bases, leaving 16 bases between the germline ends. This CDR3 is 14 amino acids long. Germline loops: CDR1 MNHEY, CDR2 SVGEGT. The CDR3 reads CASNPAPGRTEAFF. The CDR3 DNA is TGTGCCAGCAACCCAGCCCCAGGTCGCACTGAAGCTTTCTTT.

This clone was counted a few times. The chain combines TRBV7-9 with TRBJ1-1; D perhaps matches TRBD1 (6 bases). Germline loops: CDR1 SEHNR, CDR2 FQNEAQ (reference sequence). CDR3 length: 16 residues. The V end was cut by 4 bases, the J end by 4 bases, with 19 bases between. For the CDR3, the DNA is TGTGCCAGCAGCTCCACAGGGATAAAAGATGGCACTGAAGCTTTCTTT. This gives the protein CASSSTGIKDGTEAFF.

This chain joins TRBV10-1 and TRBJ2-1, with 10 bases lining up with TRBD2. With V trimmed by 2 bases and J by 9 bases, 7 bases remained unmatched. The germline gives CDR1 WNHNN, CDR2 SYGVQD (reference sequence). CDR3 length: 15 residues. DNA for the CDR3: TGCGCCAGCAGTGAGCCGGCTAGCGGGAGTGGTGAGCAGTTCTTC. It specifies CASSEPASGSGEQFF.

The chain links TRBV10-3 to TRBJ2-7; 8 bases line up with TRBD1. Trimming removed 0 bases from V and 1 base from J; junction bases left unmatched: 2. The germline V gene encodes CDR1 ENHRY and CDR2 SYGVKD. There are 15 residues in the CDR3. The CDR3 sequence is CAISESRTGSYEQYF. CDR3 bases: TGTGCCATCAGTGAGTCGAGGACAGGGTCCTACGAGCAGTACTTC.

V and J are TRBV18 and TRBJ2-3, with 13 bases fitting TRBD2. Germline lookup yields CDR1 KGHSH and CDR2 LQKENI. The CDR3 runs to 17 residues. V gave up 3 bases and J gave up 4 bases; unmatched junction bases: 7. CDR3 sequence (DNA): TGTGCCAGCTCACCGAGGACTAGCGGGAGTACCGCAGATACGCAGTATTTT. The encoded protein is CASSPRTSGSTADTQYF.

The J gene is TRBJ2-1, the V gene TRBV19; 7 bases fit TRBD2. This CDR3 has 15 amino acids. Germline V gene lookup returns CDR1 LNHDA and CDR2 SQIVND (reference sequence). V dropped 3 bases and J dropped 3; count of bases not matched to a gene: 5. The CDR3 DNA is TGTGCCAGTAGTATTTGGCTAGCGGACTACAATGAGCAGTTCTTC. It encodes CASSIWLADYNEQFF.

The CDR3 nucleotides read TGTGCCAGCAGCTTACTCGACTACCCCGACGGTGAAAAACTGTTTTTT. Encoded protein: CASSLLDYPDGEKLFF. This rearrangement joins TRBV7-9 to TRBJ1-4; D gene unclear. Between the trimmed V and J ends, which lost 2 bases and 7 bases, there was a span of 17 bases. Germline CDR1 and CDR2: SEHNR and FQNEAQ (reference sequence). The CDR3 length is 16 residues.

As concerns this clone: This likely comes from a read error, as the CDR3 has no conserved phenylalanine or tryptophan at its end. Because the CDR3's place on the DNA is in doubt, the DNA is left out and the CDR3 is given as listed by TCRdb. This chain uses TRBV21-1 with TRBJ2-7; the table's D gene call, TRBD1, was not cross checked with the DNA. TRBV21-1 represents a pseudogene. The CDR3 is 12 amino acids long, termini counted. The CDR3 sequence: CASTDNDLTEEN.

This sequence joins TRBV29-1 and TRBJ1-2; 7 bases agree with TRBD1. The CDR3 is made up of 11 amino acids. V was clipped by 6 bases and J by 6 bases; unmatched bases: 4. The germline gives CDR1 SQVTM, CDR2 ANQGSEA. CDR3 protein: CSVLQGNGYTF. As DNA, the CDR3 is TGCAGCGTGCTACAGGGGAATGGCTACACCTTC. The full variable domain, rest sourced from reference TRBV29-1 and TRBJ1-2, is SAVISQKPSRDICQRGTSLTIQCQVDSQVTMMFWYRQQPGQSLTLIATANQGSEATYESGFVIDKFPISRPNLTFSTLTVSNMSPEDSSIYLCSVLQGNGYTFGSGTRLTVV.

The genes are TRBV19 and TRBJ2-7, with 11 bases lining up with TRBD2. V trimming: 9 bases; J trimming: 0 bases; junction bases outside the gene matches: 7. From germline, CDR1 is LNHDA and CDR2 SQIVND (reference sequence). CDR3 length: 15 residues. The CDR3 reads CASALAGGLSYEQYF. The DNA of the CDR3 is TGTGCCAGCGCTTTAGCGGGAGGGCTCTCCTACGAGCAGTACTTC.

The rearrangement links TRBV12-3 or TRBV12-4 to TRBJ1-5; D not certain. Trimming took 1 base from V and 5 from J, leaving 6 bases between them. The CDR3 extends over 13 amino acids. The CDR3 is CASSLDRDQPQHF. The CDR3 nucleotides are TGTGCCAGCAGTTTAGACCGGGATCAGCCCCAGCATTTT.

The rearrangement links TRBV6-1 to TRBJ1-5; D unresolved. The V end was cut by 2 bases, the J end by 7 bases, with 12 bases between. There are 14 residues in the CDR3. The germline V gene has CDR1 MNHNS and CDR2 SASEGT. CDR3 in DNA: TGTGCCAGCAGTGAAAGGACCCCGGGGCAGCCCCAGCATTTT. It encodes CASSERTPGQPQHF.

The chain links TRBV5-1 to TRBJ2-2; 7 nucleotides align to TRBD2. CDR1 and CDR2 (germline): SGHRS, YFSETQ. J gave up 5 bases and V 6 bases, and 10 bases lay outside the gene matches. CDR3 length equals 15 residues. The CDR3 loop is CASNSWDGGTGELFF. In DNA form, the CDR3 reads TGCGCCAGCAACTCTTGGGACGGGGGGACCGGGGAGCTGTTTTTT.